This TCR beta chain came from a study of T-cell reconstitution after alpha-beta-depleted transplantation in children. Study-level findings and limits: Several hundred expanded graft clones reportedly supplied alpha-beta T cells about two months after transplant.

Per the germline V gene, CDR1 is MDHEN and CDR2 is SYDVKM. CDR3 length: 12 residues. The V gene lost 3 bases and the J gene lost 8 bases, with 11 bases spanning the gap. Using unique molecular identifiers, the investigators prepared the TCRbeta library. Using its own MiXCR run on the PCR reads, TCRdb lists one record per CDR3 protein. The sample has around 450,000 distinct CDR3 sequences, 43% seen once. Comments on this clonotype: The antigen is not known.

The J gene is TRBJ2-7, the V gene TRBV28; weak D call: TRBD2 (5 bases). This receptor was obtained from a girl aged 2-10 years with aplastic anemia, due to receive a stem cell transplant. This sample comprised PBMCs, obtained before TCRalphabeta/CD19-depleted stem cell transplant. The CDR3 DNA reads as TGTGCCAGCAGTTTCAGAGGGTTGAAGCAGTACTTC. Translating it yields CASSFRGLKQYF.